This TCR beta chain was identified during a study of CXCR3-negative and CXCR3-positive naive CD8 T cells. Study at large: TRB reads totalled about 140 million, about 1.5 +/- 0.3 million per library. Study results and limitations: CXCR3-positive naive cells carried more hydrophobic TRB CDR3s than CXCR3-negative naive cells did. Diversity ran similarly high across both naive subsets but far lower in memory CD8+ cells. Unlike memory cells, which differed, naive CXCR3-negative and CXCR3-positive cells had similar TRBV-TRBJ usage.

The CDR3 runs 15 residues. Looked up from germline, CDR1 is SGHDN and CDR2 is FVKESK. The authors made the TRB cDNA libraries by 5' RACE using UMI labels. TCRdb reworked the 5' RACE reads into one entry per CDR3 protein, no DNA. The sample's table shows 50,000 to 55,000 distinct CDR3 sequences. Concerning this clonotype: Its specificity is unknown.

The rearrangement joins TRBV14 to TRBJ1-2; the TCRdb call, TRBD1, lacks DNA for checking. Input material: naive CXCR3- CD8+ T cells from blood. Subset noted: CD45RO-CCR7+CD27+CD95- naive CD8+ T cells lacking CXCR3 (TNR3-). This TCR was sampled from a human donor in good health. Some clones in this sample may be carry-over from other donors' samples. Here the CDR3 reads CASSQGQGAGYGYTF.